Listed below are T cell receptor beta chains from one sample, sequenced in a study of cytomegalovirus exposure and HLA in healthy donors. The protocol was immunoSEQ multiplex PCR, while the TCRdb copy is restricted to in-frame clones and leaves out a portion. The sample includes approximately 180,000 clones, roughly 79% of them seen just once. The source material was PBMCs. Source of these receptors: a young woman in good health and CMV-seropositive. The CDR3 runs from the conserved cysteine through the conserved F or W. D genes are given only for firm matches. Expanded clones are given a class, and other clones once, few, many or no size at all.

clone size: .
V gene: TRBV10-3
J gene: TRBJ1-1
D gene: TRBD1
CDR3 DNA: TGTGCCACGAGAACGGGACAGCTGAACACTGAAGCTTTCTTT
CDR3 protein: CATRTGQLNTEAFF

clone size: .
V gene: TRBV18
J gene: TRBJ2-7
D gene: TRBD1
CDR3 DNA: TGTGCCAGCTCACCCCGGGACAGGGACTACGAGCAGTACTTC
CDR3 protein: CASSPRDRDYEQYF

clone size: .
V gene: TRBV4-1
J gene: TRBJ2-2
D gene: TRBD2
CDR3 DNA: TGCGCCAGCAGCCAATTTCTTACTGAGCGGGGGAGACCCGGGGAGCTGTTTTTT
CDR3 protein: CASSQFLTERGRPGELFF

clone size: .
V gene: TRBV19
J gene: TRBJ1-1
D gene: .
CDR3 DNA: TGTGCCAGTAGTATCAATCGAGGAGGGATGAACACTGAAGCTTTCTTT
CDR3 protein: CASSINRGGMNTEAFF

clone size: .
V gene: TRBV18
J gene: TRBJ2-6
D gene: .
CDR3 DNA: TGTGCCACCTCCATAAGCGGACAGTTCTCCTCTGGGGCCAACGTCCTGACTTTC
CDR3 protein: CATSISGQFSSGANVLTF

clone size: .
V gene: TRBV2
J gene: TRBJ2-5
D gene: TRBD2
CDR3 DNA: TGTGCCAGCCGGGGGGTCCGGGAGACCCAGTACTTC
CDR3 protein: CASRGVRETQYF

clone size: .
V gene: TRBV4-2
J gene: TRBJ1-2
D gene: .
CDR3 DNA: TGTGCCAGCAGCCAAGGCCCGGGGGAAGCGAGGTATGGCTACACCTTC
CDR3 protein: CASSQGPGEARYGYTF

clone size: .
V gene: TRBV2
J gene: TRBJ1-5
D gene: TRBD1
CDR3 DNA: TGTGCCAGCAGTGAAGAGAGGGGGCAGGGTCAGCCCCAGCATTTT
CDR3 protein: CASSEERGQGQPQHF

clone size: .
V gene: TRBV9
J gene: TRBJ1-2
D gene: .
CDR3 DNA: TGTGCCAGCAGCGCCCCCGGGGGTTATGGCTACACCTTC
CDR3 protein: CASSAPGGYGYTF

clone size: .
V gene: TRBV7-3
J gene: TRBJ1-2
D gene: TRBD1
CDR3 DNA: TGTGCCAGCAGCCGAGGGACAGATGGCTACACCTTC
CDR3 protein: CASSRGTDGYTF

clone size: .
V gene: TRBV10-3
J gene: TRBJ2-7
D gene: .
CDR3 DNA: TGTGCCATCAGTTTGGGGGACATGGGCTCCTACGAGCAGTACTTC
CDR3 protein: CAISLGDMGSYEQYF

clone size: few
V gene: TRBV5-1
J gene: TRBJ2-7
D gene: TRBD2
CDR3 DNA: TGCGCCAGCAGCAGATTTAGCGGGGGGTACTCCTACGAGCAGTACTTC
CDR3 protein: CASSRFSGGYSYEQYF

clone size: .
V gene: TRBV7-2
J gene: TRBJ2-1
D gene: TRBD1
CDR3 DNA: TGTGCCAGCAGCTTCCAGACAGGGCTACTCTCCTACAATGAGCAGTTCTTC
CDR3 protein: CASSFQTGLLSYNEQFF

clone size: .
V gene: TRBV2
J gene: TRBJ2-5
D gene: TRBD1
CDR3 DNA: TGTGCCAGCAGGGGACAGGGACCCCAGACCCAGTACTTC
CDR3 protein: CASRGQGPQTQYF

clone size: .
V gene: TRBV4-3
J gene: TRBJ1-4
D gene: TRBD1
CDR3 DNA: TGCGCCAGCAGCCAACAGGCAGGGGGCGACGAAAAACTGTTTTTT
CDR3 protein: CASSQQAGGDEKLFF

clone size: .
V gene: TRBV6-6
J gene: TRBJ2-7
D gene: TRBD1
CDR3 DNA: TGTGCCAGCAGCTCTACCGACAGGGGGCCCTACGAGCAGTACTTC
CDR3 protein: CASSSTDRGPYEQYF

clone size: .
V gene: TRBV27
J gene: TRBJ2-2
D gene: TRBD2
CDR3 DNA: TGTGCCAGCAGTAAGTACAGCGGCCTAGCGGGGGCGAACACCGGGGAGCTGTTTTTT
CDR3 protein: CASSKYSGLAGANTGELFF

clone size: few
V gene: TRBV28
J gene: TRBJ1-1
D gene: .
CDR3 DNA: TGTGCCAGCAGTTTCCCCCAAAGACAGCCTCGTTTT
CDR3 protein: CASSFPQRQPRF

clone size: .
V gene: TRBV9
J gene: TRBJ2-2
D gene: .
CDR3 DNA: TGTGCCAGCAGGCCAGGCAGGGGGGACACCGGGGAGCTGTTTTTT
CDR3 protein: CASRPGRGDTGELFF

clone size: .
V gene: TRBV6-6
J gene: TRBJ2-7
D gene: .
CDR3 DNA: TGTGCCACCAAGCGGGACAACTCCTACGAGCAGTACTTC
CDR3 protein: CATKRDNSYEQYF

clone size: .
V gene: TRBV5-6
J gene: TRBJ1-5
D gene: .
CDR3 DNA: TGTGCCAGCAGCTTGGGCGGTTTGGGCAATCAGCCCCAGCATTTT
CDR3 protein: CASSLGGLGNQPQHF

clone size: .
V gene: TRBV29-1
J gene: TRBJ2-1
D gene: TRBD2
CDR3 DNA: TGCAGCGTTGGTAAGCGACTAGCGGCCCACAATGAGCAGTTCTTC
CDR3 protein: CSVGKRLAAHNEQFF

clone size: .
V gene: TRBV6-1
J gene: TRBJ1-2
D gene: .
CDR3 DNA: TGTGCCAGCAGTGCATTGGGCTCGATGGGCTACACCTTC
CDR3 protein: CASSALGSMGYTF